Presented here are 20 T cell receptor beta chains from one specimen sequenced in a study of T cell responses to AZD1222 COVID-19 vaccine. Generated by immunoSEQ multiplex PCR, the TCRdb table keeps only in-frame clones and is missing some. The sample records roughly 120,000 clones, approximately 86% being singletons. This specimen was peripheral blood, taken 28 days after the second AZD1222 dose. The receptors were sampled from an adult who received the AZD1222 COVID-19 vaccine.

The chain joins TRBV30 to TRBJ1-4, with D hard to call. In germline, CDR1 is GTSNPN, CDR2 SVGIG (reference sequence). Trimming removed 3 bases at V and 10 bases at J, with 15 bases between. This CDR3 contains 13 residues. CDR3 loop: CAWRSGVSGKLFF. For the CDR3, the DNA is TGTGCCTGGAGAAGCGGAGTCTCCGGAAAACTGTTTTTT.

Here the CDR3 reads CASSPRSGANTGELFF. In nucleotides, the CDR3 is TGTGCCAGCAGCCCGAGGAGCGGGGCGAACACCGGGGAGCTGTTTTTT. The chain combines TRBV6-4 with TRBJ2-2; 7 positions match TRBD2. Germline V gives CDR1 MRHNA, CDR2 SNTAGT. The CDR3 contains 16 residues. V dropped 6 bases and J dropped 0; count of bases not matched to a gene: 7.

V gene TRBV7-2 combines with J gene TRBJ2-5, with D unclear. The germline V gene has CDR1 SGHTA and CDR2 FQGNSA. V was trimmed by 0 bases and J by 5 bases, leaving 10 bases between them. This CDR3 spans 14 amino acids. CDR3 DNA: TGTGCCAGCAGCTTAGCGGGCCTGAGGGAGACCCAGTACTTC. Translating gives CASSLAGLRETQYF.

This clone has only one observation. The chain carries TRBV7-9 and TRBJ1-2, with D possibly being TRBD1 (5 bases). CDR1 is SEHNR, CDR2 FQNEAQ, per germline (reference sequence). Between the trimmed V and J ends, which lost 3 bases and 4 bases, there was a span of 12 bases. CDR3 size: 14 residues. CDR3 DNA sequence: TGTGCCAGCAGCTTTGCCAGGGAGGGCTATGGCTACACCTTC. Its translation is CASSFAREGYGYTF.

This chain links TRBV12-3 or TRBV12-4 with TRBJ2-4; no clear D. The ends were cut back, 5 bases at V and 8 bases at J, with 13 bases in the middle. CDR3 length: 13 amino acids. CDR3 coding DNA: TGTGCCAGCAGTCCCCTCTCGACGGACATTCAGTACTTC. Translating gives CASSPLSTDIQYF.

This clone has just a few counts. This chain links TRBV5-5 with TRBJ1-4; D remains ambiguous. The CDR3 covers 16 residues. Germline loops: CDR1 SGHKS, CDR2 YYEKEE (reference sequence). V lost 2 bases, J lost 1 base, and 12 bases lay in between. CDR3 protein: CASSFGRVETNEKLFF. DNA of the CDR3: TGTGCCAGCAGCTTTGGCAGAGTTGAAACTAATGAAAAACTGTTTTTT.

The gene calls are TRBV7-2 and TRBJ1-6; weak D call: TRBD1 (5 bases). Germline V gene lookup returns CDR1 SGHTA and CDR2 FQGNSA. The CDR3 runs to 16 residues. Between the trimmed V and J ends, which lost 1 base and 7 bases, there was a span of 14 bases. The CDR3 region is CASSLDGRVTNSPLHF. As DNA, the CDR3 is TGTGCCAGCAGCTTAGATGGCAGGGTAACGAATTCACCCCTCCACTTT. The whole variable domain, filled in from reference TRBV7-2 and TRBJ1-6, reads GAGVSQSPSNKVTEKGKDVELRCDPISGHTALYWYRQSLGQGLEFLIYFQGNSAPDKSGLPSDRFSAERTGGSVSTLTIQRTQQEDSAVYLCASSLDGRVTNSPLHFGNGTRLTVT.

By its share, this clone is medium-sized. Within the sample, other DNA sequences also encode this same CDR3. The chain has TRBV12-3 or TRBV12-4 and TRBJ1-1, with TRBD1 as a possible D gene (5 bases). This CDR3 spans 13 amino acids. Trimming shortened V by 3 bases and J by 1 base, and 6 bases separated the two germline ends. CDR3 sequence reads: CASSLGPNTEAFF. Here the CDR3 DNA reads TGTGCCAGCAGTTTGGGACCGAACACTGAAGCTTTCTTT.

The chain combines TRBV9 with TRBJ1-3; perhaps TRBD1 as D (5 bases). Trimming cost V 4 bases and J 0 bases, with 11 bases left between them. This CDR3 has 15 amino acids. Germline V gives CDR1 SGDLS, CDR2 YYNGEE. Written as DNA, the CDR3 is TGTGCCAGCAGCCCCCCAGGGAGCTCTGGAAACACCATATATTTT. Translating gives CASSPPGSSGNTIYF. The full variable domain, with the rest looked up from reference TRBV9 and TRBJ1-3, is DSGVTQTPKHLITATGQRVTLRCSPRSGDLSVYWYQQSLDQGLQFLIQYYNGEERAKGNILERFSAQQFPDLHSELNLSSLELGDSALYFCASSPPGSSGNTIYFGEGSWLTVV.

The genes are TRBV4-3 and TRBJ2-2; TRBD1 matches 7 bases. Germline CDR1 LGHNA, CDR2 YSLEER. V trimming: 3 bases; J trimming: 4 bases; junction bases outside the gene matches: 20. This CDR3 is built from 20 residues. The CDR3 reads CASSHPLKSGQRRGTGELFF. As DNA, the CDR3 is TGCGCCAGCAGCCATCCCCTCAAATCGGGACAGCGGCGAGGCACCGGGGAGCTGTTTTTT.

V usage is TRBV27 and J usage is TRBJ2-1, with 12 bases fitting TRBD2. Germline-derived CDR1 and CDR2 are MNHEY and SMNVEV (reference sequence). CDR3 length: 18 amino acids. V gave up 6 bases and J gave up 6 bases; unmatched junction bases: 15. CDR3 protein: CASRFIASGGEMGNEQFF. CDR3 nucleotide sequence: TGTGCCAGCAGGTTTATTGCTAGCGGGGGGGAAATGGGCAATGAGCAGTTCTTC.

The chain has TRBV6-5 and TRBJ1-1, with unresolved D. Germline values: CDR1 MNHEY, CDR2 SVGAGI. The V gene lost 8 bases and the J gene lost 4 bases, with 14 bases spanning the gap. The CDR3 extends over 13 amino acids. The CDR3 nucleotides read TGTGCCAGCCATGGGTGGAAGGGCACTGAAGCTTTCTTT. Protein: CASHGWKGTEAFF.

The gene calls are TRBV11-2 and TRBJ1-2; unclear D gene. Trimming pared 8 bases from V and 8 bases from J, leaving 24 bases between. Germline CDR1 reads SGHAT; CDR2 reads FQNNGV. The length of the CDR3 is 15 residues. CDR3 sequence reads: CASGDVPAPTKGYTF. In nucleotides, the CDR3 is TGTGCCAGCGGCGACGTTCCTGCCCCCACGAAGGGCTACACCTTC.

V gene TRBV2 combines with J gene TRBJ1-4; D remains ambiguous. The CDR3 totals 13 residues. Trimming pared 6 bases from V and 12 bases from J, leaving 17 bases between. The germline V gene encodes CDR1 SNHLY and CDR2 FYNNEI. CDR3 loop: CASRRVKMVQLFF. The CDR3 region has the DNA TGTGCCAGCAGGCGGGTTAAAATGGTACAACTGTTTTTT.

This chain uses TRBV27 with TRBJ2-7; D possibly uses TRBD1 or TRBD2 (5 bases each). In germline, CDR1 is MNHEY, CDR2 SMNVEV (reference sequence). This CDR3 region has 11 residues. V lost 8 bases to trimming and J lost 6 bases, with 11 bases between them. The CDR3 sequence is CASSSGGEQYF. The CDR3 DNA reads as TGTGCCAGCTCTAGTGGGGGCGAGCAGTACTTC.

Here the CDR3 DNA reads TGTGCCAGCAGGCTCTCTCCCTACGAGCAGTACTTC. Its protein product is CASRLSPYEQYF. The chain uses TRBV28 and TRBJ2-7; D gene uncertain. Germline V gene data show CDR1 as MDHEN and CDR2 as SYDVKM. V lost 6 bases to trimming and J lost 2 bases, with 8 bases between them. This CDR3 is 12 amino acids long. Looking up the rest from reference TRBV28 and TRBJ2-7 gives the full variable domain: DVKVTQSSRYLVKRTGEKVFLECVQDMDHENMFWYRQDPGLGLRLIYFSYDVKMKEKGDIPEGYSVSREKKERFSLILESASTNQTSMYLCASRLSPYEQYFGPGTRLTVT.

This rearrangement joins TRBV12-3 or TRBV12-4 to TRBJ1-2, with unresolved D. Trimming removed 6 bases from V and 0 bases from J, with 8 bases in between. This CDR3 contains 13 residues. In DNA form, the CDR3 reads TGTGCCAGCAGGTCACCCGCTAACTATGGCTACACCTTC. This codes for CASRSPANYGYTF.

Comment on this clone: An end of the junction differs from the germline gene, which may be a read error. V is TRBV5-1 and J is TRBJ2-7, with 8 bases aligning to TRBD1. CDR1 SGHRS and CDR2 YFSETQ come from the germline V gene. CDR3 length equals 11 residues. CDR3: CASSIGTGHHF. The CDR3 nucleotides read TGCGCCAGCAGCATAGGGACAGGTCATCACTTC.

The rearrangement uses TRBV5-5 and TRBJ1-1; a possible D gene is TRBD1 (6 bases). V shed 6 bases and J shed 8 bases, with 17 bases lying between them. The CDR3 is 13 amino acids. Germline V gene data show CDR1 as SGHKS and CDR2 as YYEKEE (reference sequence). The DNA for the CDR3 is TGTGCCAGCACACCTCCAGGGGCAGCAGAAGCTTTCTTT. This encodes CASTPPGAAEAFF.

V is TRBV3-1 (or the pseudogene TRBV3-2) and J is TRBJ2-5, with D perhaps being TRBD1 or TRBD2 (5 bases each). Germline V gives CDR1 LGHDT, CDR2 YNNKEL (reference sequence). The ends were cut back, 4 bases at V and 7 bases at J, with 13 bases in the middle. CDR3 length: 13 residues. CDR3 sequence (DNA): TGTGCCAGCAGCCGGGGACGGTCAGGGACCCAGTACTTC. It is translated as CASSRGRSGTQYF.